The following is a T cell receptor beta chain sequence with its context. Its cognate antigen is unknown. Peripheral blood, approximately 10 milliliters per donor, was collected. Germline CDR1 is SNHLY and CDR2 is FYNNEI. V gave up 4 bases and J gave up 8 bases, with 2 bases separating them. The CDR3 is 10 residues long. These data come from a study of blood T cells in healthy people across ages. Study context: About one barcoded beta molecule per two T cells was captured by template switching. Findings and limits, study-wide: Estimated diversity across one million T cells was deemed an underestimate. Long-lived and aged donors differed, with more naive CD4+ cells and higher diversity in the long-lived.

For the second PCR, which ran for roughly 6 to 12 cycles, a sample-barcoded 5' primer and a J-beta primer mix were used. TCRdb analysed the 5' RACE reads with MiXCR anew, one entry per CDR3 protein. The data contain 1.5 million to 2 million distinct CDR3 sequences, about two fifths of them seen just once; the ten biggest clones take up 23%. The chain employs TRBV2 and TRBJ1-4; D unclear. The source is a human donor in good health. Sequencing was done on a sample of blood. The CDR3 DNA sequence: TGTGCCAGCAGTGGAGAAAAACTGTTTTTT. It translates to CASSGEKLFF. The full variable domain, completed using reference TRBV2 and TRBJ1-4, is EPEVTQTPSHQVTQMGQEVILRCVPISNHLYFYWYRQILGQKVEFLVSFYNNEISEKSEIFDDQFSVERPDGSNFTLKIRSTKLEDSAMYFCASSGEKLFFGSGTQLSVL.